This is a list of T cell receptor beta chains from one sample in a study of identical twins. One entry per CDR3 protein results from TCRdb running MiXCR on the 5' RACE reads. The sample has 450,000 or so distinct CDR3 sequences, over 12% seen once. The same data also went into a second study, on yellow fever vaccine responses in identical twins.

Sequenced sample: CD4+ T cells sorted from blood. These receptors originate from a woman under 30 in good health. CDR3s leave out the opening cysteine and the closing phenylalanine or tryptophan. Fields, in order: CDR3 protein, D gene, V gene, J gene. A D gene is named only where the DNA matches it firmly.

cdr3_aa: ASSLIFGRDIKHSGANVLT
d_call: NA
v_call: TRBV4-1
j_call: TRBJ2-6

cdr3_aa: ASSSTDRFDQPQH
d_call: TRBD1
v_call: TRBV12-3/TRBV12-4
j_call: TRBJ1-5

cdr3_aa: ASSLSRQPQH
d_call: NA
v_call: TRBV12-3/TRBV12-4
j_call: TRBJ1-5

cdr3_aa: SAPGQLEDKNTGELF
d_call: NA
v_call: TRBV20-1
j_call: TRBJ2-2

cdr3_aa: ASSLTAYQETQY
d_call: NA
v_call: TRBV5-1
j_call: TRBJ2-5

cdr3_aa: SARVQGQGGKLF
d_call: TRBD1
v_call: TRBV20-1
j_call: TRBJ1-4

cdr3_aa: ASRTLGLEEGDTQY
d_call: TRBD2
v_call: TRBV2
j_call: TRBJ2-3

cdr3_aa: SVESASNYGYT
d_call: NA
v_call: TRBV29-1
j_call: TRBJ1-2

cdr3_aa: ASSQTTGFTGELF
d_call: TRBD1
v_call: TRBV4-3
j_call: TRBJ2-2

cdr3_aa: ASSPQRDTGELF
d_call: NA
v_call: TRBV18
j_call: TRBJ2-2

cdr3_aa: AISPSQGTYEQY
d_call: NA
v_call: TRBV10-3
j_call: TRBJ2-7

cdr3_aa: ASSLERGAGTDTQY
d_call: NA
v_call: TRBV5-1
j_call: TRBJ2-3

cdr3_aa: ASSRGLAGSNTGELF
d_call: TRBD2
v_call: TRBV6-1
j_call: TRBJ2-2

cdr3_aa: ASSLEGQGRRTDTQY
d_call: TRBD1
v_call: TRBV19
j_call: TRBJ2-3

cdr3_aa: ASSSMGRELF
d_call: NA
v_call: TRBV2
j_call: TRBJ2-2

cdr3_aa: ASSPTTGTHPNTDTQY
d_call: NA
v_call: TRBV28
j_call: TRBJ2-3

cdr3_aa: SARDFYGTEAF
d_call: NA
v_call: TRBV20-1
j_call: TRBJ1-1

cdr3_aa: ASSPLSPQDTQY
d_call: NA
v_call: TRBV18
j_call: TRBJ2-3

cdr3_aa: ASSYSTKSGLDTGELF
d_call: NA
v_call: TRBV6-5
j_call: TRBJ2-2

cdr3_aa: ATSDPRDSRTDTQY
d_call: TRBD1
v_call: TRBV24-1
j_call: TRBJ2-3

cdr3_aa: ASSLRDRTNYGYT
d_call: NA
v_call: TRBV5-6
j_call: TRBJ1-2

cdr3_aa: ASSRQGMAF
d_call: TRBD1
v_call: TRBV6-5
j_call: TRBJ1-1